The present T cell receptor beta chain was sequenced within a study of OX40 agonist ivuxolimab in advanced cancers. Across the study: Earlier treatment with anti-PD-1, anti-PD-L1 or anti-CTLA-4 was permitted, and 30% to 40% had received some.

The germline CDR1 and CDR2 sequences are SGHAT and FQNNGV. The V end lost 4 bases, the J end lost 8 bases, and 23 bases lay between the germline ends. The CDR3 contains 16 residues. Clones were read by immunoSEQ multiplex PCR, and TCRdb kept only the in-frame ones, dropping some. The table includes about 87,000 clones, 75% to 90% detected once. This clone was seen a handful of times. Material: CD4+ or CD8+ T cells sorted from blood, obtained in a trial of the OX40 agonist ivuxolimab. This chain uses TRBV11-2 with TRBJ1-2, with D possibly TRBD1 on 6 matching bases. This clonotype was obtained from an adult with an advanced solid tumor such as melanoma, head and neck, liver or kidney cancer. This CDR3 reads CASSSLTGKLYVGYTF. CDR3 nucleotide sequence: TGTGCCAGCAGCTCCTTGACAGGAAAACTCTATGTGGGCTACACCTTC.